This T cell receptor (beta chain) appears in the sequencing data of a study of blood T cell repertoires in COVID-19 (dated by TCRdb to the early 2020s). A note on the overall study: Collaborator samples came from the United States, Italy and Spain and covered acute and convalescent phases of COVID-19. The material from the prospective study consisted of cDNA or gDNA derived from T cells, B-cell-depleted T cells, or PBMCs. The dataset comprised deeply sampled blood TCRbeta repertoires from subjects exposed to, actively infected with, or recovered from COVID-19. A de-identified subject ID, COVID-19 status, age in years and sex were almost always included in the sample metadata. The samples were drawn from two sources: the first 160 participants of the ongoing ImmuneRACE study, and some 1,300 subjects contributed by 6 global collaborators. Where available, HLA class I and class II types were obtained from metadata supplied by the sample provider rather than from assay-based typing. The repertoires were released in a freely available public database meant as a resource for research on the immune response to SARS-CoV-2.

Each collaborating institution followed its own protocols to collect whole blood in K2EDTA tubes. For TCRbeta analysis, collaborators shipped samples in one of three forms: frozen whole blood, isolated PBMCs, or DNA extracted from either of those sample types. Broader findings and caveats from the paper: The amount of clinical and demographic metadata varied by source and participant and was provided uncurated.

In the case of this clone: What this receptor recognizes is not known. The input lacks base qualities; no much larger clone sits a single base away.

TCRbeta CDR3 regions were amplified from genomic DNA using the immunoSEQ Assay, a bias-controlled multiplex PCR. Per the authors' processing: Nucleated cell counts per sample were estimated from amplification of reference gene primers within the assay. To quantify the absolute abundance of each unique TCRbeta CDR3 rearrangement, sequence reads were collapsed and filtered. Productive Simpson clonality was computed per sample as the square root of Simpson's diversity index over productive rearrangements. The source is immuneACCESS, and TCRdb retained only in-frame sequences with V and J called. Part of the clones is not carried over; for the studies checked, unresolved V genes explain less than half of this, and the remainder is unexplained. V and J calls and clone size come straight from that table; D and trimming were deduced from the DNA. The sample table holds approximately 85,000 clones, of which about 90% were seen once. The top ten clones comprise about 4.3% of the sample.

The sequencing sample was made of peripheral blood. The sequence was collected from a woman of 80 years or more with active or convalescent COVID-19.

The CDR3 here reads CASSISGAVGSDGYTF. The nucleotides are TGTGCCAGTAGTATAAGCGGGGCAGTCGGATCCGATGGCTACACCTTC. The V gene is TRBV19 and the J gene is TRBJ1-2; TRBD1 is a weak D gene call, 5 bases matching. The junction shows trimming of 2 bases on V and 6 bases on J, plus 19 bases between the germline ends. The germline V gene (reference sequence) provides CDR1 LNHDA and CDR2 SQIVND. The CDR3 covers 16 residues, taking in both the cysteine and the phenylalanine. Of the read, only the CDR3 DNA is kept; its 48 bases are in frame from base 1.